A selection of T cell receptor beta chains follows, all from one sample in a study of T cells after yellow fever vaccination. In TCRdb, the 5' RACE reads were re-called with MiXCR into one record per CDR3 protein. The sample includes 400,000 to 450,000 distinct CDR3 sequences, roughly 20% of them seen just once. The input for sequencing was PBMCs, taken before the yellow fever booster vaccination. The receptors stem from a man younger than 35 who received the YFV17D yellow fever vaccine. Each CDR3 is given with its conserved first and last residue. A D gene is named only where the DNA matches it firmly. Clone size, where shown, is once, few, many, or a class for clones that have expanded.

CDR3nt,CDR3aa,len,v_gene,abundance,d_gene,j_gene
TGTGCCAGCAGCTTTCAGCGGGGGGGATCAGATACGCAGTATTTT,CASSFQRGGSDTQYF,15,TRBV7-2,-,TRBD2,TRBJ2-3
TGCGCCAGCAGCCAAGATCTGGGACAGGGGGGGTACGAGCAGTACTTC,CASSQDLGQGGYEQYF,16,TRBV4-3,-,TRBD1,TRBJ2-7
TGTGCCATCAGTTCGGGACAGGCACAAGAGACCCAGTACTTC,CAISSGQAQETQYF,14,TRBV10-3,few,TRBD1,TRBJ2-5
TGTGCCAGCAGCCCGAAGCTTGTCTTC,CASSPKLVF,9,TRBV11-2,-,-,TRBJ2-1
TGTGCCAGCAGTTACAGCCAGGAGAACAGCTATGGCTACACCTTC,CASSYSQENSYGYTF,15,TRBV6-5,-,-,TRBJ1-2
TGTGCCAGCAGCACCAACTTAGCCAAAAACATTCAGTACTTC,CASSTNLAKNIQYF,14,TRBV11-2,-,-,TRBJ2-4
TGCGCCAGCAGCCCTAATTCAGCGAACACTGAAGCTTTCTTT,CASSPNSANTEAFF,14,TRBV5-1,few,-,TRBJ1-1
TGTGCCAGCAGCTTGGGTACAGGGGATTCACCCCTCCACTTT,CASSLGTGDSPLHF,14,TRBV5-6,few,TRBD1,TRBJ1-6
TGTGCCAGCGCATACCTGGGGTACGAGCAGTACTTC,CASAYLGYEQYF,12,TRBV13,-,-,TRBJ2-7
TGTGCCAGCAGCTTAAATGGACAGGGGGCTAATTCACCCCTCCACTTT,CASSLNGQGANSPLHF,16,TRBV7-2,-,TRBD1,TRBJ1-6
TGTGCCAGCTCACCCTTGTCCGGGTCCCACGAGCAGTACTTC,CASSPLSGSHEQYF,14,TRBV18,-,-,TRBJ2-7
TGTGCCAGCAGTTTACTATCCGGGACCCTGGCAAATGAGCAGTTCTTC,CASSLLSGTLANEQFF,16,TRBV27,few,-,TRBJ2-1
TGTGCCAGCAGCTTAAGCTACACAGATACGCAGTATTTT,CASSLSYTDTQYF,13,TRBV7-2,many,-,TRBJ2-3
TGTGCCAGCAGTCCTTTGGACAGGAGTAACGGGGAGCTGTTTTTT,CASSPLDRSNGELFF,15,TRBV7-7,few,TRBD1,TRBJ2-2
TGCAGCGTTGAAGGTCGGGACAGGGGCGTAGTTAACTATGGCTACACCTTC,CSVEGRDRGVVNYGYTF,17,TRBV29-1,few,TRBD1,TRBJ1-2
TGTGCCAGCAGCCAAGATACGGGGGCTAGTCGAACGCAGTATTTT,CASSQDTGASRTQYF,15,TRBV3-1,few,-,TRBJ2-3
TGCGCCAGCAGCGTGGGGACTAGCGGACAAGAGACCCAGTACTTC,CASSVGTSGQETQYF,15,TRBV5-1,few,TRBD2,TRBJ2-5
TGCAGTGCTAGTTATCCAACTAATGAAAAACTGTTTTTT,CSASYPTNEKLFF,13,TRBV20-1,-,-,TRBJ1-4
TGTGCCAGCGGTGAGAGCGGGGAAGATACGCAGTATTTT,CASGESGEDTQYF,13,TRBV28,few,TRBD2,TRBJ2-3
TGTGCCAGCAGCTCAAGGGGCGGGGGCGATGATCGGTCAGATACGCAGTATTTT,CASSSRGGGDDRSDTQYF,18,TRBV7-2,-,-,TRBJ2-3
TGCAGTGCTAGGGTCGGGACAGAAACCCGCTACGAGCAGTACTTC,CSARVGTETRYEQYF,15,TRBV20-1,few,TRBD1,TRBJ2-7
TGTGCCAGCAGCTTAAAGTTCCCGAGGGCCACGGACTATGGCTACACCTTC,CASSLKFPRATDYGYTF,17,TRBV13,once,-,TRBJ1-2
TGTGCCAGCAGCTTTGCCACGTACAATGAGCAGTTCTTC,CASSFATYNEQFF,13,TRBV11-2,-,-,TRBJ2-1
TGCGCCAGCAGCTTATCCCAGGTCTTTTCCTCTGGAAACACCATATATTTT,CASSLSQVFSSGNTIYF,17,TRBV5-1,few,-,TRBJ1-3
TGTGCCAGCAGCCCCAGACCCAATGAGCAGTTCTTC,CASSPRPNEQFF,12,TRBV5-5,-,-,TRBJ2-1
TGTGCCAGCAGCGTAGAAGGTCGGGCCCTCACCGGGGAGCTGTTTTTT,CASSVEGRALTGELFF,16,TRBV9,few,-,TRBJ2-2
TGCGCCAGCAGCCAGATTCTAGCGGGGGAGGGTACGCAGTATTTT,CASSQILAGEGTQYF,15,TRBV4-1,-,TRBD2,TRBJ2-3
TGCGCCAGCAGCTTGGGACAGGGGAGAAGGGGCTACACCTTC,CASSLGQGRRGYTF,14,TRBV5-1,-,TRBD1,TRBJ1-2
TGCGCCAGCGCCCCCCGTGAAGGAGATCAGCCCCAGCATTTT,CASAPREGDQPQHF,14,TRBV5-1,few,-,TRBJ1-5
TGTGCCAGCAGCTTACCGCGGGGTACCTATCCGGAGACCCAGTACTTC,CASSLPRGTYPETQYF,16,TRBV7-9,few,-,TRBJ2-5
TGTGCCATCAGTGACCCCGGGACAGGGGACGGAAAACTGTTTTTT,CAISDPGTGDGKLFF,15,TRBV10-3,-,TRBD1,TRBJ1-4
TGCGCCAGCAGCTTGGCCGGGACCAACGAGCAGTACTTC,CASSLAGTNEQYF,13,TRBV5-1,few,-,TRBJ2-7
TGTGCCAGCCGCCCGCATTGGAATCAGCCCCAGCATTTT,CASRPHWNQPQHF,13,TRBV6-1,-,-,TRBJ1-5
TGCGCCAGCAGCCAAGTCCTAGCAAGAGAGACCCAGTACTTC,CASSQVLARETQYF,14,TRBV4-3,-,-,TRBJ2-5
TGTGCCAGCAGCTTAGTCAGGGGGCGAGGCTACACCTTC,CASSLVRGRGYTF,13,TRBV7-2,-,TRBD1,TRBJ1-2
TGTGCCATCAGTGAGGATGGGACAGAGTCCTACGAGCAGTACTTC,CAISEDGTESYEQYF,15,TRBV10-3,few,TRBD1,TRBJ2-7
TGCAGTGCAAGAGAGGGGGGGGCCCCTGAAGCTTTCTTT,CSAREGGAPEAFF,13,TRBV20-1,few,-,TRBJ1-1
TGTGCCAGCAGCTCCGGGACTAGCGGGGGAGGCGGGGAGCTGTTTTTT,CASSSGTSGGGGELFF,16,TRBV12-3/TRBV12-4,-,TRBD2,TRBJ2-2